A selection of T cell receptor beta chains follows, all from one sample in a study of T cell responses to AZD1222 COVID-19 vaccine. The method was immunoSEQ multiplex PCR; TCRdb's version includes in-frame clones alone and lacks a portion of them. Of about 200,000 clones in the sample, 85% to 95% were seen once. Material: peripheral blood, obtained 28 days after the second AZD1222 dose. The receptor set was obtained from an adult who received the AZD1222 COVID-19 vaccine. Both conserved end residues are part of each CDR3. D genes are given only for firm matches. Clone size appears in some rows only: once, few, many, or a class for an expanded clone.

v_gene,d_gene,abundance,j_gene,CDR3aa,CDR3nt
TRBV18,TRBD1,once,TRBJ1-1,CASSLGQVGFGTEAFF,TGTGCCAGCTCACTTGGACAGGTAGGCTTTGGCACTGAAGCTTTCTTT
TRBV28,TRBD1,.,TRBJ1-1,CASSPRDRIKGPNTEAFF,TGTGCCAGCAGTCCGAGGGACAGGATAAAGGGGCCCAACACTGAAGCTTTCTTT
TRBV10-2,TRBD1,.,TRBJ1-4,CASKQGSNEKLFF,TGCGCCAGCAAACAGGGGTCTAATGAAAAACTGTTTTTT
TRBV18,TRBD1,.,TRBJ1-1,CASSPLQGAPEAFF,TGTGCCAGCTCACCTCTACAGGGGGCCCCTGAAGCTTTCTTT
TRBV7-2,.,.,TRBJ1-6,CASRPTVIQNSPLHF,TGTGCCAGCAGACCGACAGTGATTCAGAATTCACCCCTCCACTTT
TRBV18,.,once,TRBJ1-3,CASSPTGLGGNTIYF,TGTGCCAGCTCACCTACAGGGCTAGGAGGAAACACCATATATTTT
TRBV14,.,.,TRBJ1-5,CASSRTVGQPQHF,TGTGCCAGCAGCCGAACGGTGGGGCAGCCCCAGCATTTT
TRBV7-2,.,.,TRBJ1-5,CASSLEARLSNQPQHF,TGTGCCAGCAGCTTAGAAGCGAGACTTAGCAATCAGCCCCAGCATTTT
TRBV12-3/TRBV12-4,.,.,TRBJ1-2,CASSLTDMFGYTF,TGTGCCAGCAGTTTAACGGACATGTTTGGCTACACCTTC
TRBV6-2/TRBV6-3,.,.,TRBJ2-5,CASSGHQGETQYF,TGTGCCAGCAGTGGACACCAAGGGGAGACCCAGTACTTC
TRBV2,TRBD2,.,TRBJ2-2,CASSWTSGGLNTGELFF,TGTGCCAGCAGCTGGACTAGCGGGGGCCTAAACACCGGGGAGCTGTTTTTT
TRBV7-2,.,.,TRBJ1-1,CASSSYTGTEAFF,TGTGCCAGCAGCTCTTACACGGGCACTGAAGCTTTCTTT
TRBV6-5,TRBD2,.,TRBJ2-3,CASSIFSGGTDTQYF,TGTGCCAGCAGCATCTTTAGCGGGGGCACAGATACGCAGTATTTT
TRBV10-3,.,.,TRBJ1-6,CAISLRQENSPLHF,TGTGCCATCAGCTTAAGACAGGAGAATTCACCCCTCCACTTT
TRBV4-1,.,.,TRBJ1-4,CASSQVIGGKLFF,TGCGCCAGCAGCCAAGTGATCGGGGGAAAACTGTTTTTT
TRBV11-2,.,few,TRBJ2-7,CASSLGVDKYF,TGTGCCAGCAGCTTAGGGGTCGACAAGTACTTC
TRBV2,TRBD1,.,TRBJ1-1,CASTAGTEIRNTEAFF,TGTGCCAGCACCGCCGGGACAGAGATTAGGAACACTGAAGCTTTCTTT
TRBV10-3,.,few,TRBJ2-7,CAISEYGGTAHYSPSSYEQYF,TGTGCCATCAGTGAGTACGGCGGGACAGCACACTATTCTCCTAGCTCCTACGAGCAGTACTTC
TRBV6-5,TRBD1,.,TRBJ1-6,CASRDRGRSPLHF,TGTGCCAGCAGGGACAGGGGCAGGTCACCCCTCCACTTT
TRBV4-2,TRBD2,.,TRBJ2-2,CASSSQLAGDTGELFF,TGTGCCAGCAGCTCTCAACTAGCGGGGGACACCGGGGAGCTGTTTTTT
TRBV2,.,once,TRBJ2-7,CASSAGYEQYF,TGTGCCAGCAGTGCGGGCTACGAGCAGTACTTC
TRBV6-1,.,.,TRBJ1-3,CASSDPIMGSGNTIYF,TGTGCCAGCAGTGATCCTATTATGGGCTCTGGAAACACCATATATTTT
TRBV7-9,.,.,TRBJ1-1,CASSKDHGGTEAFF,TGTGCCAGCAGCAAGGACCATGGTGGGACTGAAGCTTTCTTT